Sequencing of this T cell receptor beta chain was carried out in a study of blood T cells in healthy people across ages. The CDR3 contains 16 residues. With V trimmed by 7 bases and J by 0 bases, 8 bases remained unmatched. The second PCR ran about 6 to 12 cycles with a sample-barcoded 5' primer and J-beta primers. MiXCR, run by TCRdb on the 5' RACE reads, gives a single entry per CDR3 protein. The sample shows around 1,500,000 distinct CDR3 sequences, approximately 28% of them seen only once. This clonotype was detected many times. Antigen unknown. Study-level points and caveats: Underestimates were what the diversity estimates from one million T cells were considered to be.

The chain has TRBV12-3 or TRBV12-4 and TRBJ2-7, with 11 nucleotides matching TRBD2. The sequence was obtained from a woman under 40 in good health. Sequenced input: blood. CDR3: CASTLTGTSGSYEQYF. The CDR3 nucleotides read TGTGCCAGCACCTTGACCGGGACTAGCGGCTCCTACGAGCAGTACTTC.